The 24 T cell receptor beta chains in this list originate from one sample, sequenced in a study of cytomegalovirus exposure and HLA in healthy donors. Amplification used 60 Vbeta primers and 13 Jbeta primers. Repertoires were generated with immunoSEQ multiplex PCR, while TCRdb's copy carries only in-frame clones and drops some. The data contain over 200,000 clones, approximately 70% of them seen just once; the ten biggest clones take up approximately 1.7%. The sequencing sample was made of PBMCs. The receptors shown here come from a woman aged 25 to 39 in good health and CMV-seronegative.

The chain joins TRBV29-1 to TRBJ1-1; TRBD1 matches at 9 bases. This CDR3 contains 13 residues. Germline trimming cut 6 bases from V and 0 bases from J; bases unmatched to any gene: 2. Germline V gene lookup returns CDR1 SQVTM and CDR2 ANQGSEA. CDR3 sequence reads: CSVRQGVNTEAFF. CDR3 DNA: TGCAGCGTCAGACAGGGGGTGAACACTGAAGCTTTCTTT.

This clone was counted a single time. The chain combines TRBV7-2 with TRBJ1-5; TRBD1 might be the D (5 bases). The CDR3 is made up of 15 amino acids. Per germline, CDR1 SGHTA and CDR2 FQGNSA. V was cut by 2 bases and J by 5 bases, with 13 bases left in between. The CDR3 region has the DNA TGTGCCAGCAGCTTATGGGGTCAGGGTCATCAGCCCCAGCATTTT. Translated: CASSLWGQGHQPQHF.

The genes are TRBV7-2 and TRBJ2-5; 7 nucleotides agree with TRBD2. Trimming removed 1 base from V and 9 bases from J; junction bases left unmatched: 8. Germline V CDR1 and CDR2: SGHTA, FQGNSA. This CDR3 has 14 residues. CDR3 coding DNA: TGTGCCAGCAGCTTAGTAGGGAGCGGGGAGGCCCAGTACTTC. It codes for CASSLVGSGEAQYF. Together with reference TRBV7-2 and TRBJ2-5, the CDR3 gives the full variable domain: GAGVSQSPSNKVTEKGKDVELRCDPISGHTALYWYRQSLGQGLEFLIYFQGNSAPDKSGLPSDRFSAERTGGSVSTLTIQRTQQEDSAVYLCASSLVGSGEAQYFGPGTRLLVL.

This clone was seen more than once but under ten times. The rearrangement uses TRBV10-3 and TRBJ2-1; D possibly corresponds to TRBD2 (6 bases). CDR1 is ENHRY and CDR2 is SYGVKD in the germline V gene. The V end was cut by 4 bases, the J end by 7 bases, with 17 bases between. The CDR3 extends over 15 amino acids. CDR3 DNA sequence: TGTGCCATCAGTGCTGTGACTAGTCTGCCAAATGAGCAGTTCTTC. Translation gives CAISAVTSLPNEQFF.

This clone was seen just once. Other DNA sequences of this sample code for an identical CDR3. CDR3 DNA: TGTGCCAGCAGCCTCAGGGGAAGCTCCTACAATGAGCAGTTCTTC. Translating it yields CASSLRGSSYNEQFF. This chain joins TRBV7-9 and TRBJ2-1, with D possibly TRBD1 on 6 matching bases. This CDR3 is built from 15 residues. Germline V CDR1 and CDR2: SEHNR, FQNEAQ (reference sequence). Trimming removed 5 bases at V and 0 bases at J, with 11 bases between.

The rearrangement links TRBV5-4 to TRBJ1-6; TRBD1 agrees at 7 bases. J gave up 7 bases and V 0 bases, and 13 bases lay outside the gene matches. Germline assignment: CDR1 SGHNT and CDR2 YYREEE (reference sequence). This CDR3 has 18 amino acids. The CDR3 region has the DNA TGTGCCAGCAGCTTGGGTCTTGATACAGGGGTGCTGAATTCACCCCTCCACTTT. This encodes CASSLGLDTGVLNSPLHF.

DNA for the CDR3: TGTGCCAGCAGCCAAAATCCAAGAGACATTCAGTACTTC. Its protein product is CASSQNPRDIQYF. This chain uses TRBV4-2 with TRBJ2-4; no firm D call. CDR1 and CDR2 (germline): LGHNA, YNFKEQ. The CDR3 loop spans 13 amino acids. V was shortened by 2 bases and J by 8 bases, with 10 bases between the two germline ends.

The chain joins TRBV6-6 to TRBJ1-6; D perhaps matches TRBD1 (6 bases). Trimming took 2 bases from V and 8 from J, leaving 10 bases between them. Germline CDR1 reads MNHNY; CDR2 reads SVGAGI (reference sequence). The length of the CDR3 is 14 residues. CDR3 nucleotide sequence: TGTGCCAGCAGTTACGGACAGAGAGATTCACCCCTCCACTTT. As protein: CASSYGQRDSPLHF.

This clone came up a few times. Other DNA sequences in this specimen translate into the identical CDR3. The chain combines TRBV6-5 with TRBJ1-1; D gene uncertain. The CDR3 extends over 15 amino acids. Trimming pared 0 bases from V and 4 bases from J, leaving 12 bases between. Germline values: CDR1 MNHEY, CDR2 SVGAGI. The DNA of the CDR3 is TGTGCCAGCAGTTACTCTTCGGGAGCGGGCACTGAAGCTTTCTTT. Its translation is CASSYSSGAGTEAFF.

The chain has TRBV5-1 and TRBJ2-7; D is perhaps TRBD2 (6 bases). Germline loops: CDR1 SGHRS, CDR2 YFSETQ. Trimming stripped 0 bases from V and 11 bases from J, with 9 bases between. This CDR3 comprises 11 residues. The CDR3 coding sequence is TGCGCCAGCAGCTTGGCCGGGAGAGAGTACTTC. Translating it yields CASSLAGREYF.

The chain uses TRBV7-8 and TRBJ1-4, with a weak D call TRBD1 (6 bases). Between the trimmed V and J ends, which lost 0 bases and 8 bases, there was a span of 16 bases. Germline V CDR1 and CDR2: SGHVS, FQNEAQ. The CDR3 sequence is 16 residues long. The CDR3 loop is CASSLAQGWGGEKLFF. CDR3 nucleotides: TGTGCCAGCAGCTTAGCTCAGGGGTGGGGAGGGGAAAAACTGTTTTTT.

This clone came up a few times. In DNA form, the CDR3 reads TGTGCCAGCAGCGGCCTCGGGACTGTAGGCTACGAGCAGTACTTC. This sequence encodes CASSGLGTVGYEQYF. V usage is TRBV25-1 and J usage is TRBJ2-7, with a possible D match to TRBD2 (6 bases). V lost 6 bases to trimming and J lost 3 bases, with 18 bases between them. There are 15 residues in the CDR3. Germline-derived CDR1 and CDR2 are MGHDK and SYGVNS.

The CDR3 here is CASGTGTYEQYF. The CDR3 region has the DNA TGTGCCAGCGGGACAGGGACCTACGAGCAGTACTTC. This chain joins TRBV7-9 and TRBJ2-7, with 9 bases fitting TRBD1. Germline V gene lookup returns CDR1 SEHNR and CDR2 FQNEAQ (reference sequence). J lost 2 bases, V lost 8 bases, and 1 base had no gene match. This CDR3 has 12 amino acids.

The CDR3 bases are TGTGCCAGCAGTGCTGCACAGGGCCTCAATCAGCCCCAGCATTTT. Its translation: CASSAAQGLNQPQHF. The chain carries TRBV2 and TRBJ1-5; perhaps TRBD1 as D (6 bases). The CDR3 is 15 amino acids. The germline gives CDR1 SNHLY, CDR2 FYNNEI. V was clipped by 4 bases and J by 3 bases, with 13 bases between them.

The sample holds a few counts of this clone. The rearrangement joins TRBV30 to TRBJ1-2, with unresolved D. With 5 bases removed from V and 8 bases from J, the gap between germline ends came to 15 bases. The CDR3 consists of 12 residues. The germline gives CDR1 GTSNPN, CDR2 SVGIG (reference sequence). The CDR3, as DNA: TGTGCCTGGGAGTCTACCTTCTCGGGCTACACCTTC. It yields the protein CAWESTFSGYTF.

This clone was detected a few times. V usage is TRBV6-6 and J usage is TRBJ2-3; D is unresolved. CDR3 length: 14 residues. Germline CDR1 reads MNHNY; CDR2 reads SVGAGI (reference sequence). Trimming removed 0 bases from V and 1 base from J, with 5 bases in between. The DNA for the CDR3 is TGTGCCAGCAGTTACTCTCCAGGCACAGATACGCAGTATTTT. Protein sequence: CASSYSPGTDTQYF.

The chain is built from TRBV19 and TRBJ1-1, with 7 bases aligning to TRBD1. The CDR3 is 15 residues long. V lost 1 base, J lost 1 base, and 3 bases stayed unmatched. The germline V gene encodes CDR1 LNHDA and CDR2 SQIVND (reference sequence). CDR3 bases: TGTGCCAGTAGTATAGGACAGGGCACGAACACTGAAGCTTTCTTT. It specifies CASSIGQGTNTEAFF. The full variable domain, rest sourced from reference TRBV19 and TRBJ1-1, is DGGITQSPKYLFRKEGQNVTLSCEQNLNHDAMYWYRQDPGQGLRLIYYSQIVNDFQKGDIAEGYSVSREKKESFPLTVTSAQKNPTAFYLCASSIGQGTNTEAFFGQGTRLTVV.

The table lists this clone with a few counts. J is TRBJ1-1 and V is TRBV30, with D tentatively TRBD1 (6 bases). The V gene lost 0 bases and the J gene lost 7 bases, with 12 bases spanning the gap. CDR1 and CDR2 from the germline V gene are GTSNPN and SVGIG (reference sequence). The CDR3 loop spans 13 amino acids. CDR3 in amino acids: CAWSVYRVYEAFF. In DNA form, the CDR3 reads TGTGCCTGGAGTGTTTACAGGGTATATGAAGCTTTCTTT.

This clone was detected a few times. This chain links TRBV6-1 with TRBJ2-3; D is possibly TRBD1 (5 bases). CDR1 is MNHNS and CDR2 is SASEGT in the germline V gene. The germline V and J ends were trimmed by 8 bases and 1 base, with 13 bases remaining between them. The CDR3 runs to 14 residues. The CDR3 reads CASVNWGGTDTQYF. In nucleotides, the CDR3 is TGTGCCAGCGTAAATTGGGGCGGCACAGATACGCAGTATTTT.

The CDR3 spells CAWRRGDAAQGTEAFF. The CDR3 nucleotides are TGTGCCTGGAGGCGGGGGGACGCAGCGCAGGGCACTGAAGCTTTCTTT. The chain is built from TRBV30 and TRBJ1-1, with D tentatively TRBD1 (5 bases). Trimming stripped 3 bases from V and 4 bases from J, with 21 bases between. This CDR3 comprises 16 residues. Per germline, CDR1 GTSNPN and CDR2 SVGIG (reference sequence).

This chain joins TRBV6-5 and TRBJ2-7; D not resolved. CDR3 size: 12 residues. Trimming removed 5 bases at V and 4 bases at J, with 9 bases between. CDR1 and CDR2 (germline): MNHEY, SVGAGI. The CDR3 protein is CASSDASYEQYF. CDR3 bases: TGTGCCAGCAGTGATGCTAGTTACGAGCAGTACTTC.

The chain is built from TRBV4-1 and TRBJ1-4; TRBD1 aligns across 10 bases. This CDR3 has 15 amino acids. Germline V lookup: CDR1 MGHRA, CDR2 YSYEKL. V dropped 2 bases and J dropped 8; count of bases not matched to a gene: 5. CDR3 nucleotide sequence: TGCGCCAGCAGCCAATCGACAGGGGGCTACGAAAAACTGTTTTTT. Translated, it gives CASSQSTGGYEKLFF.

The chain carries TRBV2 and TRBJ1-2, with a possible D match to TRBD1 (6 bases). V dropped 9 bases and J dropped 5 bases, with 22 bases sitting between them. Germline V gene sequence: CDR1 SNHLY, CDR2 FYNNEI. The CDR3 loop spans 15 amino acids. The CDR3 bases are TGTGCCAGTCGTACCCCGGGCAGGGACATATATGGCTACACCTTC. Amino acid sequence: CASRTPGRDIYGYTF.

V gene TRBV4-1 combines with J gene TRBJ2-5; 8 bases are a match to TRBD1. Per the germline V gene, CDR1 is MGHRA and CDR2 is YSYEKL. V was pared by 3 bases and J by 4 bases, with 10 bases of the junction left unmatched. The CDR3 is 16 amino acids. This CDR3 is CASSHLPDRDPETQYF. For the CDR3, the DNA is TGCGCCAGCAGCCACCTCCCGGACAGGGACCCAGAGACCCAGTACTTC.